The T cell receptor (beta chain) described here comes from a study of metastatic and nonmetastatic thyroid tumors. Patients had received no treatment of any kind before thyroid surgery. This clone has at least ten counts. The identical CDR3 is also encoded by other nucleotide sequences in the sample. TCRdb used MiXCR to call clones anew from the PCR reads. The sample contains approximately 31,000 clones, 18% of which appear only once. This CDR3 is 17 amino acids long. V shed 5 bases and J shed 5 bases, with 21 bases lying between them. This TCR was recovered from a female donor with papillary thyroid cancer or a benign thyroid nodule (not recorded which). Some clones in this sample may be carry-over from other donors' samples. This chain uses TRBV12-3 or TRBV12-4 with TRBJ1-4; D not resolved. Sequencing was done on a sample of blood. The CDR3 loop reads CASSPGRGGSDNEKLFF. In nucleotides, the CDR3 is TGTGCCAGCAGTCCCGGACGGGGAGGGAGCGACAATGAAAAACTGTTTTTT.